This entry features one T cell receptor beta chain sequence. The target antigen is unknown. Libraries were prepared by immunoSEQ multiplex PCR; TCRdb keeps only in-frame clonotypes and omits some of them. Seen here are under 45,000 clones, over 70% observed once, and the top ten hold almost 2%. The data derive from a study of T cell clonotyping in hematopoietic cell transplantation. The study, taken as a whole, reports: CD4 and CD8 repertoire contributions could not be separated without sorting. At the given depth, recipient repertoires were over 95% de novo clonotypes. Graft donor and pretransplant recipient Inverse Simpson Index values predicted broader posttransplant TCR diversity. After transplant, recipient diversity fell while pathologically expanded clonotypes grew through day 180.

The CDR3 is made up of 13 amino acids. The V and J ends lost 4 bases and 4 bases respectively, with 10 bases between them. The germline CDR1 and CDR2 sequences are SGHNT and YYREEE (reference sequence). Sequenced sample: peripheral blood mononuclear cells. The source is a middle-aged woman in good health. Some clones in this sample may be carry-over from other donors' samples. This rearrangement joins TRBV5-4 to TRBJ2-3, with D maybe TRBD1 (5 bases). The CDR3 nucleotides are TGTGCCAGCAGCGCTACAGGAGCAGATACGCAGTATTTT. Translating gives CASSATGADTQYF.